Each of the 15 T cell receptor beta chains below was sequenced from the same sample in a study of T cells in Graves' hyperthyroidism and ophthalmopathy. The investigators amplified TCR beta CDR3 regions from RNA transcripts. HTBI primers were the set used in a first-round RT-PCR of the TCR CDR3. One entry per CDR3 protein results from TCRdb running MiXCR on the multiplex PCR reads. The top ten hold 8.9% of the sample, which has around 800,000 distinct CDR3 sequences, around 39% seen once. Sequencing used blood. Receptor source: a man younger than 35 with Graves' hyperthyroidism.

Concerning this clonotype itself: One junction end does not reproduce the germline sequence, and a read error may be involved. The chain carries TRBV7-9 and TRBJ1-1, with D tentatively TRBD1 (5 bases). The CDR3 covers 15 residues. The germline CDR1 and CDR2 sequences are SEHNR and FQNEAQ (reference sequence). CDR3 loop: CASSLASGTKTVAFF. CDR3 bases: TGTGCCAGCAGCTTAGCTTCAGGGACGAAAACTGTAGCTTTCTTT.

V gene TRBV29-1 combines with J gene TRBJ1-1, with TRBD1 as a possible D gene (5 bases). V lost 4 bases and J 1 base, leaving 10 bases between the germline ends. The germline CDR1 and CDR2 sequences are SQVTM and ANQGSEA. The CDR3 runs to 13 residues. The CDR3 protein is CSVAAGRNTEAFF. CDR3 coding DNA: TGCAGCGTTGCGGCAGGGCGGAACACTGAAGCTTTCTTT.

This clonotype was seen ten or more times. The chain recombines TRBV29-1 with TRBJ2-7; possibly TRBD1 for D (6 bases). V was clipped by 1 base and J by 6 bases, with 19 bases between them. The CDR3 runs 15 residues. Germline V gives CDR1 SQVTM, CDR2 ANQGSEA. The CDR3 DNA reads as TGCAGCGTTGAAGGGAGCGGAGAACAGGGAGCCGAGCAGTACTTC. Translating it yields CSVEGSGEQGAEQYF.

This chain connects TRBV7-9 to TRBJ2-7; TRBD1 agrees at 7 bases. The CDR3 covers 13 residues. V lost 5 bases and J lost 5; bases outside the gene matches: 6. From germline, CDR1 is SEHNR and CDR2 FQNEAQ (reference sequence). As DNA, the CDR3 is TGTGCCAGCAGCCTGACAGGGTCCCACGAGCAGTACTTC. It yields the protein CASSLTGSHEQYF.

This clonotype occurred many times. The V call is TRBV12-3 or TRBV12-4, the J call TRBJ2-7; tentative D call: TRBD1 (6 bases). The V end was cut by 7 bases, the J end by 5 bases, with 18 bases between. The CDR3 runs to 14 residues. The CDR3 DNA sequence: TGTGCCAGCACACAGTACGCACAGGGAAACGAGCAGTACTTC. Translating gives CASTQYAQGNEQYF.

This clonotype showed up many times. The chain has TRBV20-1 and TRBJ1-4, with D hard to call. Germline loops: CDR1 DFQATT, CDR2 SNEGSKA (reference sequence). The CDR3 is made up of 13 amino acids. V gave up 3 bases and J gave up 4 bases, with 9 bases separating them. The CDR3 DNA reads TGCAGTGCTAGTGGTGGGATTAATGAAAAACTGTTTTTT. Protein: CSASGGINEKLFF.

Remarks on this clonotype: Since a much larger clone is just one base distant, this may be a read error. The rearrangement uses TRBV7-2 and TRBJ2-2, with 9 positions matching TRBD2. The CDR3 runs to 16 residues. Germline loops: CDR1 SGHTA, CDR2 FQGNSA. The V and J ends lost 1 base and 7 bases, in that order; junction bases with no gene match: 7. The CDR3 here is CASSLVAGVPNGELFF. Written as DNA, the CDR3 is TGTGCCAGCAGCTTAGTAGCGGGAGTGCCAAACGGGGAGCTGTTTTTT.

This clonotype has only a few counts. The gene calls are TRBV25-1 and TRBJ2-3; TRBD2 might be the D (6 bases). From germline, CDR1 is MGHDK and CDR2 SYGVNS. Trimming stripped 8 bases from V and 0 bases from J, with 12 bases between. CDR3 length: 14 residues. The CDR3 DNA reads as TGTGCCAGCTCTATCAGCGGGAGCACAGATACGCAGTATTTT. Amino acid sequence: CASSISGSTDTQYF.

This clonotype was found once. A much larger clone differs from this one at a single base, so this may be a read error. This chain joins TRBV2 and TRBJ2-2; D is undetermined. Germline V gene sequence: CDR1 SNHLY, CDR2 FYNNEI. CDR3 length: 13 amino acids. V lost 8 bases and J 3 bases, leaving 10 bases between the germline ends. The CDR3 loop reads CASEGWYTGELFF. CDR3 in DNA: TGTGCCAGCGAAGGTTGGTACACCGGGGAGCTGTTTTTT.

This clonotype has ten or more counts. The V gene is TRBV7-9, the J gene TRBJ2-5; D not resolved. CDR1 is SEHNR and CDR2 is FQNEAQ in the germline V gene (reference sequence). V dropped 0 bases and J dropped 5 bases, with 1 base sitting between them. This CDR3 contains 11 residues. CDR3 region: CASSLAETQYF. As DNA, the CDR3 is TGTGCCAGCAGCTTAGCGGAGACCCAGTACTTC.

This clonotype was observed many times. The chain recombines TRBV29-1 with TRBJ2-5; TRBD2 matches 7 bases. V dropped 1 base and J dropped 9; count of bases not matched to a gene: 5. This CDR3 comprises 12 residues. CDR1 is SQVTM, CDR2 ANQGSEA, per germline. The CDR3 sequence is CSVEAVGGAQYF. The DNA of the CDR3 is TGCAGCGTTGAAGCGGTGGGGGGGGCCCAGTACTTC. Supplemented by reference TRBV29-1 and TRBJ2-5, the full variable domain reads SAVISQKPSRDICQRGTSLTIQCQVDSQVTMMFWYRQQPGQSLTLIATANQGSEATYESGFVIDKFPISRPNLTFSTLTVSNMSPEDSSIYLCSVEAVGGAQYFGPGTRLLVL.

This clonotype appeared many times. The genes are TRBV7-9 and TRBJ2-7, with 7 bases fitting TRBD1. The J segment lost 3 bases and the V segment lost 5 bases, leaving 4 bases of the junction unmatched. Per germline, CDR1 SEHNR and CDR2 FQNEAQ (reference sequence). This CDR3 spans 13 amino acids. CDR3 sequence: CASSPQGDYEQYF. In nucleotides, the CDR3 is TGTGCCAGCAGCCCCCAGGGGGACTACGAGCAGTACTTC.

This clonotype was seen only a few times. The junction departs from germline at one end; a sequencing error may be responsible. The chain links TRBV10-3 to TRBJ2-6, with 7 bases that match TRBD1. Germline V CDR1 and CDR2: ENHRY, SYGVKD. The CDR3 spans 17 residues. The CDR3 DNA is TGTGCCAGCAGTCCCACGGGACAGAGCTCTGGGGCCAACGTCCTGACTTTC. This gives the protein CASSPTGQSSGANVLTF.

The chain couples TRBV10-3 to TRBJ1-1; D is ambiguous. The CDR3 runs to 14 residues. Trimming shortened V by 10 bases and J by 4 bases, and 19 bases separated the two germline ends. Per germline, CDR1 ENHRY and CDR2 SYGVKD. In DNA form, the CDR3 reads TGTGCCAGCAGAGTGGACGGGCCAGCCACTGAAGCTTTCTTT. Its protein product is CASRVDGPATEAFF.

J is TRBJ2-5 and V is TRBV9; tentative D call: TRBD2 (5 bases). Between the trimmed V and J ends, which lost 0 bases and 6 bases, there was a span of 15 bases. In germline, CDR1 is SGDLS, CDR2 YYNGEE. The CDR3 is 15 amino acids. CDR3 DNA sequence: TGTGCCAGCAGCGTAGATCCGCCTCGGACTCAGACCCAGTACTTC. Translating gives CASSVDPPRTQTQYF.